The 28 T cell receptor beta chains below were found in one sample sequenced in a study of beta chain features in type 1 diabetes. Expressed TCRB transcripts were sequenced because the isolated RNA had all been reverse transcribed beforehand. Data came from immunoSEQ multiplex PCR; TCRdb stores just in-frame clones and leaves some out. The sample consists of about 360,000 clones, around an eighth of them appearing once. The sequenced material came from naive CD4+ T cells from blood. The receptors shown here come from a man aged 18-30 years in good health.

The gene calls are TRBV6-1 and TRBJ2-5, with 10 bases fitting TRBD2. The CDR3 extends over 16 amino acids. J lost 5 bases, V lost 2 bases, and 8 bases had no gene match. CDR1 MNHNS and CDR2 SASEGT come from the germline V gene. CDR3 in DNA: TGTGCCAGCAGTGAACAGGTAGCGGGGGGCCCGGAGACCCAGTACTTC. Its protein product is CASSEQVAGGPETQYF.

This clone was seen a handful of times. The rearrangement joins TRBV28 to TRBJ1-6, with 7 bases identical to TRBD1. The CDR3 has 13 residues. The junction had 4 bases not matched to a gene; V was cut back by 6 bases and J by 8 bases. Germline CDR1 reads MDHEN; CDR2 reads SYDVKM. The CDR3 bases are TGTGCCAGCAGCCCTCAGGGGGATTCACCCCTCCACTTT. Its translation: CASSPQGDSPLHF.

The CDR3 sequence is CASSQDSAGASTDTQYF. CDR3 in DNA: TGTGCCAGCAGCCAAGATTCAGCGGGGGCGAGCACAGATACGCAGTATTTT. V usage is TRBV4-2 and J usage is TRBJ2-3; 8 bases match TRBD2. This CDR3 has 17 amino acids. Losses at the gene ends were 0 bases for V and 0 bases for J; bases not matched to a gene: 5. CDR1 is LGHNA and CDR2 is YNFKEQ in the germline V gene.

The chain uses TRBV6-6 and TRBJ2-1, with 8 bases matching TRBD2. J lost 0 bases, V lost 6 bases, and 4 bases had no gene match. This CDR3 spans 15 amino acids. Germline loops: CDR1 MNHNY, CDR2 SVGAGI (reference sequence). CDR3 in amino acids: CASRHSGSSYNEQFF. The CDR3, as DNA: TGTGCCAGCAGGCACAGCGGGAGCTCCTACAATGAGCAGTTCTTC.

This clone was observed a few times. The V call is TRBV5-1, the J call TRBJ2-5, with 7 nucleotides matching TRBD1. CDR1 SGHRS and CDR2 YFSETQ come from the germline V gene. V lost 1 base and J lost 4; bases outside the gene matches: 10. This CDR3 comprises 16 residues. The CDR3 DNA sequence: TGCGCCAGCAGCTTGTTTCTTCAGGGGGTAGGAGAGACCCAGTACTTC. Translated: CASSLFLQGVGETQYF.

The J gene is TRBJ2-2, the V gene TRBV7-9, with 9 bases matching TRBD1. The CDR3 loop spans 19 amino acids. Trimming cost V 2 bases and J 2 bases; bases outside gene matches: 12. In germline, CDR1 is SEHNR, CDR2 FQNEAQ (reference sequence). CDR3 nucleotides: TGTGCCAGCAGCTTATACAGGGGGCAGCTTCTTCGAAACACCGGGGAGCTGTTTTTT. Amino acids: CASSLYRGQLLRNTGELFF.

The sample holds a few counts of this clone. The chain links TRBV4-2 to TRBJ1-1; 9 bases line up with TRBD1. Trimming cost V 0 bases and J 1 base; bases outside gene matches: 3. The CDR3 runs to 16 residues. From germline, CDR1 is LGHNA and CDR2 YNFKEQ. The CDR3 sequence is CASSQDRDRANTEAFF. The CDR3 DNA is TGTGCCAGCAGCCAAGATCGGGACAGGGCGAACACTGAAGCTTTCTTT.

The CDR3 loop is CASSFGQGAGEQYF. CDR3 nucleotide sequence: TGCGCCAGCAGCTTTGGACAGGGGGCAGGCGAGCAGTACTTC. The chain links TRBV5-1 to TRBJ2-7; TRBD1 matches 11 bases. Unmatched junction bases numbered 4, after V lost 2 bases and J lost 6 bases. The CDR3 has 14 residues. From germline, CDR1 is SGHRS and CDR2 YFSETQ.

This chain connects TRBV14 to TRBJ2-5, with D unclear. Germline V gene sequence: CDR1 SGHDN, CDR2 FVKESK. This CDR3 spans 11 amino acids. With 3 bases removed from V and 6 bases from J, the gap between germline ends came to 5 bases. CDR3 region: CASSQRKTQYF. CDR3 nucleotide sequence: TGTGCCAGCAGCCAGAGGAAGACCCAGTACTTC. Full variable domain (outside the CDR3, taken from reference TRBV14 and TRBJ2-5): EAGVTQFPSHSVIEKGQTVTLRCDPISGHDNLYWYRRVMGKEIKFLLHFVKESKQDESGMPNNRFLAERTGGTYSTLKVQPAELEDSGVYFCASSQRKTQYFGPGTRLLVL.

CDR3: CASSSLAGGPDGELFF. The CDR3 DNA reads TGTGCCAGCAGTTCATTAGCGGGAGGGCCCGACGGGGAGCTGTTTTTT. The chain is built from TRBV6-5 and TRBJ2-2, with TRBD2 matching over 11 bases. Germline V gene lookup returns CDR1 MNHEY and CDR2 SVGAGI. Trimming at V came to 4 bases and at J to 7 bases, leaving 8 bases not matched to a gene. This CDR3 is built from 16 residues.

The gene calls are TRBV9 and TRBJ2-3; TRBD2 matches 7 bases. The CDR3 is 18 amino acids. The V and J ends lost 0 bases and 1 base, in that order; junction bases with no gene match: 11. Germline CDR1 SGDLS, CDR2 YYNGEE. The CDR3: CASSVASRGRSGTDTQYF. CDR3 DNA sequence: TGTGCCAGCAGCGTAGCCTCCCGCGGGAGAAGTGGCACAGATACGCAGTATTTT.

The CDR3 region has the DNA TGTGCCAGCAGCTTCGGACAGGGTACTTACAATGAGCAGTTCTTC. It specifies CASSFGQGTYNEQFF. The J gene is TRBJ2-1, the V gene TRBV5-4; 8 bases agree with TRBD1. The length of the CDR3 is 15 residues. Germline V gives CDR1 SGHNT, CDR2 YYREEE (reference sequence). Trimming removed 2 bases from V and 4 bases from J; junction bases left unmatched: 5.

The chain couples TRBV27 to TRBJ2-5; the match to TRBD1 covers 12 bases. CDR1 and CDR2 (germline): MNHEY, SMNVEV (reference sequence). The CDR3 spans 17 residues. The trim removed 5 bases at V and 5 bases at J, leaving 12 bases unmatched. CDR3 sequence reads: CASSGTGGTYGTETQYF. The CDR3 DNA reads TGTGCCAGCAGTGGGACAGGGGGCACTTACGGGACGGAGACCCAGTACTTC.

This clone showed up just a few times. The J gene is TRBJ2-7, the V gene TRBV27; TRBD2 matches at 11 bases. From germline, CDR1 is MNHEY and CDR2 SMNVEV (reference sequence). The CDR3 totals 16 residues. Trimming at V came to 0 bases and at J to 3 bases, leaving 4 bases not matched to a gene. In DNA form, the CDR3 reads TGTGCCAGCAGTTTATCCCGACTAGCGGGAAACTACGAGCAGTACTTC. This codes for CASSLSRLAGNYEQYF.

V and J are TRBV30 and TRBJ1-1; 8 bases are a match to TRBD1. V shed 0 bases, J shed 4 bases, and the junction held 4 bases outside the gene matches. CDR1 and CDR2 from the germline V gene are GTSNPN and SVGIG (reference sequence). The CDR3 sequence is 14 residues long. This chain's CDR3 is CAWSVPGGFTEAFF. CDR3 in DNA: TGTGCCTGGAGTGTGCCAGGGGGCTTCACTGAAGCTTTCTTT.

The rearrangement joins TRBV5-1 to TRBJ1-5; 8 bases fit TRBD1. CDR1 is SGHRS, CDR2 YFSETQ, per germline. V shed 4 bases and J 5 bases; nucleotides not matched to a gene: 8. The CDR3 spans 15 residues. The CDR3 DNA sequence: TGCGCCAGCAGCGTTCAGGGGGCTAGGGATCAGCCCCAGCATTTT. The encoded protein is CASSVQGARDQPQHF.

The chain joins TRBV7-2 to TRBJ2-1; 9 bases fit TRBD1. V gave up 1 base and J gave up 6 bases; unmatched junction bases: 7. This CDR3 has 16 amino acids. The germline gives CDR1 SGHTA, CDR2 FQGNSA. CDR3 sequence: CASSLVGGQGVNEQFF. For the CDR3, the DNA is TGTGCCAGCAGCTTAGTAGGGGGACAGGGCGTCAATGAGCAGTTCTTC. The full variable domain, rest sourced from reference TRBV7-2 and TRBJ2-1, is GAGVSQSPSNKVTEKGKDVELRCDPISGHTALYWYRQSLGQGLEFLIYFQGNSAPDKSGLPSDRFSAERTGGSVSTLTIQRTQQEDSAVYLCASSLVGGQGVNEQFFGPGTRLTVL.

This clone was found a few times. This chain links TRBV4-1 with TRBJ1-4; 7 bases are a match to TRBD1. Per the germline V gene, CDR1 is MGHRA and CDR2 is YSYEKL. The CDR3 runs to 16 residues. J gave up 5 bases and V 2 bases, and 8 bases lay outside the gene matches. This chain's CDR3 is CASSQPRDRTNEKLFF. CDR3 sequence (DNA): TGCGCCAGCAGCCAACCCAGGGACAGAACGAATGAAAAACTGTTTTTT.

This clone has a handful of counts. This chain joins TRBV28 and TRBJ2-7; D call uncertain. V shed 2 bases and J shed 1 base, with 6 bases lying between them. The CDR3 is 13 amino acids. CDR1 and CDR2 (germline): MDHEN, SYDVKM. CDR3: CASSLEVSYEQYF. The CDR3 DNA sequence: TGTGCCAGCAGTTTAGAGGTTTCCTACGAGCAGTACTTC.

This clone appeared a few times. V usage is TRBV6-5 and J usage is TRBJ2-2; maybe TRBD1 (6 bases). V dropped 7 bases and J dropped 5 bases, with 17 bases sitting between them. Germline V gene sequence: CDR1 MNHEY, CDR2 SVGAGI. The CDR3 has 15 residues. The CDR3 bases are TGTGCCAGCATCCGAACAGGGACCGGGACCGGGGAGCTGTTTTTT. Its translation is CASIRTGTGTGELFF.

The chain joins TRBV7-9 to TRBJ2-3; 7 bases agree with TRBD2. In germline, CDR1 is SEHNR, CDR2 FQNEAQ (reference sequence). The CDR3 is made up of 15 amino acids. J was trimmed by 0 bases and V by 1 base; bases with no gene match: 1. CDR3 region: CASSLVGGSTDTQYF. The CDR3 coding sequence is TGTGCCAGCAGCTTAGTGGGGGGGAGCACAGATACGCAGTATTTT.

V is TRBV7-2 and J is TRBJ2-7; TRBD1 matches 7 bases. CDR1 is SGHTA, CDR2 FQGNSA, per germline. CDR3 length equals 13 residues. V lost 6 bases, J lost 0 bases, and 2 bases stayed unmatched. The CDR3 loop is CASRPGGSYEQYF. CDR3 nucleotides: TGTGCCAGCAGGCCAGGGGGCTCCTACGAGCAGTACTTC. The full variable domain, in which reference TRBV7-2 and TRBJ2-7 provide the parts outside the CDR3, is GAGVSQSPSNKVTEKGKDVELRCDPISGHTALYWYRQSLGQGLEFLIYFQGNSAPDKSGLPSDRFSAERTGGSVSTLTIQRTQQEDSAVYLCASRPGGSYEQYFGPGTRLTVT.

On this clone: At one end, the junction sequence differs from germline, possibly due to a read error. V and J are TRBV15 and TRBJ1-2; 8 bases map to TRBD1. CDR1 and CDR2 (germline): LNHNV, YYDKDF (reference sequence). The CDR3 is 15 amino acids. In DNA form, the CDR3 reads TGTGCCACCAGCCGAGAGCAGGGGGCCATCTATGGCTACACCTTC. Residues: CATSREQGAIYGYTF.

The chain has TRBV19 and TRBJ2-2; D possibly corresponds to TRBD2 (6 bases). This CDR3 spans 15 amino acids. Between the trimmed V and J ends, which lost 7 bases and 5 bases, there was a span of 17 bases. Looked up from germline, CDR1 is LNHDA and CDR2 is SQIVND (reference sequence). The CDR3 sequence is CASTSPGERTGELFF. The CDR3 DNA sequence: TGTGCCAGTACTTCTCCGGGAGAGAGAACCGGGGAGCTGTTTTTT.

The rearrangement joins TRBV15 to TRBJ2-1; 9 positions match TRBD2. CDR1 is LNHNV, CDR2 YYDKDF, per germline (reference sequence). The CDR3 extends over 15 amino acids. V lost 4 bases and J lost 9; bases outside the gene matches: 10. The CDR3 DNA reads as TGTGCCACCAGCATAAGGCGGGAGGGCCTGAGTGAGCAGTTCTTC. Translating it yields CATSIRREGLSEQFF.

The chain combines TRBV7-2 with TRBJ2-7; D possibly corresponds to TRBD2 (7 bases). Germline loops: CDR1 SGHTA, CDR2 FQGNSA. Trimming pared 1 base from V and 3 bases from J, leaving 13 bases between. The CDR3 loop spans 15 amino acids. DNA of the CDR3: TGTGCCAGCAGCTTAGTGGGCGGGGGCAACTACGAGCAGTACTTC. Amino acid sequence: CASSLVGGGNYEQYF.

The chain uses TRBV2 and TRBJ2-2, with D possibly TRBD2 on 5 matching bases. The V gene lost 5 bases and the J gene lost 0 bases, with 13 bases spanning the gap. Germline V gene sequence: CDR1 SNHLY, CDR2 FYNNEI. The CDR3 has 16 amino acids. CDR3 protein: CASSSDYETNTGELFF. CDR3 bases: TGTGCCAGCAGTTCCGACTACGAAACGAACACCGGGGAGCTGTTTTTT.

The rearrangement joins TRBV19 to TRBJ1-5; TRBD1 might be the D (6 bases). Trimming pared 5 bases from V and 8 bases from J, leaving 13 bases between. The CDR3 is 13 residues long. Germline-derived CDR1 and CDR2 are LNHDA and SQIVND (reference sequence). In DNA form, the CDR3 reads TGTGCCAGTAGTGAACAGGGTACTAAGCCCCAGCATTTT. Encoded protein: CASSEQGTKPQHF.